Below are 8 T cell receptor beta chains sequenced from a single sample in a study of T-cell memory formation after mild COVID-19. TCRdb used MiXCR to reprocess the 5' RACE reads, holding one entry per CDR3 protein. The sample lists tens of thousands of distinct CDR3 sequences, over 13% occurring once. Input material: PBMCs or a T cell subset sorted from them (not recorded which). The receptors were sampled from a man younger than 30 who had mild COVID-19 (a few samples of this study predate the infection). Cell type and time point are not known.

This clonotype was picked up a small number of times. This chain uses TRBV4-1 with TRBJ1-2; no clear D. V lost 0 bases, J lost 8 bases, and 19 bases lay in between. Germline V CDR1 and CDR2: MGHRA, YSYEKL. There are 16 residues in the CDR3. CDR3 residues: CASSQDEVSHLGGYTF. In DNA form, the CDR3 reads TGCGCCAGCAGCCAAGATGAGGTATCGCACCTCGGGGGCTACACCTTC.

This rearrangement joins TRBV4-3 to TRBJ1-2, with D perhaps TRBD1 (5 bases). V was shortened by 0 bases and J by 3 bases, with 14 bases between the two germline ends. The CDR3 loop spans 16 amino acids. Per the germline V gene, CDR1 is LGHNA and CDR2 is YSLEER. The CDR3 coding sequence is TGCGCCAGCAGCCAAGAACACGGGTCGGGGCACTATGGCTACACCTTC. It yields the protein CASSQEHGSGHYGYTF.

This clonotype was recorded many times. The chain has TRBV6-6 and TRBJ2-1, with 7 bases lining up with TRBD1. The CDR3 is 20 amino acids. V dropped 6 bases and J dropped 7; count of bases not matched to a gene: 27. CDR1 is MNHNY, CDR2 SVGAGI, per germline (reference sequence). The CDR3 spells CASSPFIYRISGRGSNEQFF. Here the CDR3 DNA reads TGTGCCAGCAGCCCCTTTATATATAGGATTTCGGGCAGGGGGTCTAATGAGCAGTTCTTC.

This clonotype turned up a few times. V gene TRBV23-1 combines with J gene TRBJ2-7; D is ambiguous. TRBV23-1 is an open reading frame, and its role is uncertain. Deletions cut 2 bases from V and 2 bases from J, with 10 bases between. The CDR3 has 14 residues. CDR3 DNA sequence: TGCGCCAGCAGTCAACCCCTTCGAACCTACGAGCAGTACGTC. Protein product: CASSQPLRTYEQYV.

This clonotype was detected only a few times. The CDR3 DNA reads as TGTGCCAGCAGCTTAGCTGGGGGGGTGAGCGACGAGCAGTACTTC. This translates into CASSLAGGVSDEQYF. This sequence joins TRBV7-6 and TRBJ2-7; 7 positions agree with TRBD2. Germline V lookup: CDR1 SGHVS, CDR2 FNYEAQ. The CDR3 spans 15 residues. V lost 0 bases, J lost 5 bases, and 7 bases stayed unmatched.

This clonotype was picked up a small number of times. The V call is TRBV6-5, the J call TRBJ2-7, with D possibly TRBD1 on 5 matching bases. CDR3 size: 15 residues. The germline V gene encodes CDR1 MNHEY and CDR2 SVGAGI. The germline V and J ends were trimmed by 2 bases and 2 bases, with 13 bases remaining between them. The CDR3, as DNA: TGTGCCAGCAGTTACCAACAGGTTACCACCTACGAGCAGTACTTC. Translated: CASSYQQVTTYEQYF.

There are a few counts of this clonotype. The chain couples TRBV6-2 or TRBV6-3 to TRBJ2-7; 8 bases match TRBD2. Germline trimming cut 7 bases from V and 3 bases from J; bases unmatched to any gene: 5. This CDR3 region has 13 residues. CDR1 and CDR2 from the germline V gene are MNHEY and SVGEGT. The CDR3 reads CASTPGGYYEQYV. CDR3 nucleotides: TGTGCCAGCACCCCGGGGGGGTACTACGAGCAGTACGTC.

This clonotype was counted only a few times. The gene calls are TRBV4-1 and TRBJ1-2, with 9 bases matching TRBD1. This CDR3 region has 15 residues. The V and J ends lost 1 base and 2 bases, in that order; junction bases with no gene match: 2. CDR1 and CDR2 (germline): MGHRA, YSYEKL. The DNA for the CDR3 is TGCGCCAGCAGCCAAGCCGGGACAGGGAACTATGGCTACACCTTC. Encoded protein: CASSQAGTGNYGYTF.